The 3 T cell receptor beta chains below were found in one sample sequenced in a study of blood T cell repertoires in COVID-19. The assay was immunoSEQ multiplex PCR, and TCRdb's table has in-frame clones only and misses some. The sample has a few hundred thousand clones; 80% to 90% are singletons. Material for sequencing was PBMCs or T cells enriched from blood (not recorded which). The receptors here all came from a man aged 18 to 35 with acute COVID-19.

The rearrangement joins TRBV24-1 to TRBJ2-3, with 7 bases lining up with TRBD1. Germline values: CDR1 KGHDR, CDR2 SFDVKD. The CDR3 loop spans 15 amino acids. The V gene end was trimmed by 4 bases and the J gene end by 2 bases; junction bases not matched to a gene: 5. The CDR3 bases are TGTGCCACCAGTGACGACAGGGTATCCACAGATACGCAGTATTTT. Translating gives CATSDDRVSTDTQYF.

The chain carries TRBV5-6 and TRBJ1-1; possibly TRBD1 for D (6 bases). Trimming shortened V by 4 bases and J by 7 bases, and 11 bases separated the two germline ends. The CDR3 is 12 amino acids. From germline, CDR1 is SGHDT and CDR2 YYEEEE. The CDR3 sequence is CASSVGGFEAFF. The CDR3 DNA reads as TGTGCCAGCAGCGTAGGGGGATTTGAAGCTTTCTTT. Together with reference TRBV5-6 and TRBJ1-1, the CDR3 gives the full variable domain: DAGVTQSPTHLIKTRGQQVTLRCSPKSGHDTVSWYQQALGQGPQFIFQYYEEEERQRGNFPDRFSGHQFPNYSSELNVNALLLGDSALYLCASSVGGFEAFFGQGTRLTVV.

The V gene is TRBV20-1, the J gene TRBJ2-1, with 10 bases aligning to TRBD2. Germline CDR1 and CDR2: DFQATT and SNEGSKA (reference sequence). CDR3 length: 16 amino acids. J gave up 7 bases and V 3 bases, and 12 bases lay outside the gene matches. The chain's CDR3 is CSASPLSGRARNEQFF. In DNA, the CDR3 is TGCAGTGCTAGTCCCTTAAGCGGGAGGGCCAGGAATGAGCAGTTCTTC.